The present T cell receptor beta chain was sequenced within a study of control samples from healthy donors and cancer patients. V shed 0 bases and J 6 bases; nucleotides not matched to a gene: 9. The CDR3 has 17 amino acids. Germline CDR1 is MNHEY and CDR2 is SVGEGT. The repertoire was sequenced with immunoSEQ multiplex PCR; TCRdb's copy has only in-frame clones and lacks some. The profile shows about 70,000 clones, approximately 84% of them singletons. Input material: blood. The source is a man aged 50 to 59 in good health. The chain links TRBV6-2 or TRBV6-3 to TRBJ2-1; TRBD2 matches at 9 bases. This CDR3 is CASSYSRRRAGGNEQFF. The CDR3, as DNA: TGTGCCAGCAGTTACTCTAGGAGGCGAGCGGGGGGCAATGAGCAGTTCTTC.